The T cell receptor (beta chain) under discussion was sequenced for a study of blood T cells in healthy people across ages. V was cut by 0 bases and J by 4 bases, with 11 bases left in between. This CDR3 region has 15 residues. Germline CDR1 is SGHTA and CDR2 is FQGNSA. A second PCR of 7 to 11 cycles used a sample-barcoded 5' primer and a J-beta primer mix. TCRdb re-analysed the 5' RACE reads in MiXCR, keeping a single row per CDR3 protein. The sample includes 600,000 to 800,000 distinct CDR3 sequences, over 40% of them seen just once. It was approximately 10 milliliters of peripheral blood that were drawn from each donor. Whenever a sample was processed, at least 6.5 million PBMCs were isolated.

The sample comprised blood. V and J are TRBV7-2 and TRBJ2-3; a possible D gene is TRBD2 (7 bases). The receptor was isolated from an elderly woman in good health. The CDR3 loop reads CASSLARGGADTQYF. CDR3 DNA: TGTGCCAGCAGCTTAGCGAGGGGGGGGGCAGATACGCAGTATTTT.